The next 3 T cell receptor beta chains were all read from a single sample in a study of cytomegalovirus exposure and HLA in healthy donors. PCR was performed using 60 Vbeta and 13 Jbeta primers. Here immunoSEQ multiplex PCR was the method, and the copy in TCRdb shows in-frame clones only, minus some. The sample includes around 70,000 clones, around 66% of them seen just once. The sequencing sample was made of PBMCs. The receptors were gathered from a man in his fifties or sixties in good health and CMV-seropositive.

This chain connects TRBV7-9 to TRBJ2-1; a weak D match, TRBD2 (6 bases). This CDR3 region has 14 residues. V was cut by 2 bases and J by 4 bases, with 9 bases left in between. Germline V gene data show CDR1 as SEHNR and CDR2 as FQNEAQ (reference sequence). The CDR3 region has the DNA TGTGCCAGCAGCTTACGGGAGTCTTACAATGAGCAGTTCTTC. It yields the protein CASSLRESYNEQFF.

The sample holds one count of this clone. J is TRBJ2-1 and V is TRBV30; TRBD2 aligns across 9 bases. The germline V gene encodes CDR1 GTSNPN and CDR2 SVGIG (reference sequence). This CDR3 has 14 amino acids. Losses at the gene ends were 8 bases for V and 4 bases for J; bases not matched to a gene: 9. CDR3 sequence (DNA): TGTGCCCGCCAGACTAGCGGCAGGTACAATGAGCAGTTCTTC. Translated: CARQTSGRYNEQFF. The whole variable domain, remainder taken from reference TRBV30 and TRBJ2-1, is SQTIHQWPATLVQPVGSPLSLECTVEGTSNPNLYWYRQAAGRGLQLLFYSVGIGQISSEVPQNLSASRPQDRQFILSSKKLLLSDSGFYLCARQTSGRYNEQFFGPGTRLTVL.

This chain joins TRBV6-5 and TRBJ2-7; TRBD1 aligns across 8 bases. CDR1 and CDR2 (germline): MNHEY, SVGAGI. V lost 5 bases to trimming and J lost 0 bases; unmatched junction nucleotides: 3. CDR3 length: 14 amino acids. The CDR3 sequence is CASSDRGLSYEQYF. CDR3 nucleotide sequence: TGTGCCAGCAGTGACAGGGGACTCTCCTACGAGCAGTACTTC.